The 20 T cell receptor beta chains listed next were all sequenced from one sample in a study of blood T cell repertoires in COVID-19. Libraries were prepared by immunoSEQ multiplex PCR; TCRdb keeps only in-frame clonotypes and omits some of them. The sample contains about 170,000 clones, over 80% of which appear only once. The sequencing sample was made of PBMCs or T cells enriched from blood (not recorded which). These receptors originate from a woman aged 45-65 years who had recovered from COVID-19.

This sequence joins TRBV27 and TRBJ2-2; D may be TRBD1 (6 bases). The CDR3 totals 17 residues. The V and J ends lost 4 bases and 1 base respectively, with 16 bases between them. Germline assignment: CDR1 MNHEY and CDR2 SMNVEV (reference sequence). The CDR3 is CASSWTGQYWNTGELFF. In DNA form, the CDR3 reads TGTGCCAGCAGTTGGACCGGACAGTACTGGAACACCGGGGAGCTGTTTTTT.

This clone was recorded a few times. The chain has TRBV4-1 and TRBJ2-4; 13 bases are shared with TRBD2. V gave up 0 bases and J gave up 7 bases; unmatched junction bases: 0. The CDR3 loop spans 15 amino acids. In germline, CDR1 is MGHRA, CDR2 YSYEKL. CDR3: CASSQETSGRNIQYF. For the CDR3, the DNA is TGCGCCAGCAGCCAAGAGACTAGCGGGAGGAACATTCAGTACTTC.

This clone came up a few times. The rearrangement links TRBV5-1 to TRBJ2-5, with 7 positions matching TRBD1. Per the germline V gene, CDR1 is SGHRS and CDR2 is YFSETQ. V gave up 7 bases and J gave up 3 bases; unmatched junction bases: 6. This CDR3 region has 13 residues. The CDR3, as DNA: TGCGCCAGCCGAAGGGGGACAGAAGAGACCCAGTACTTC. Translating gives CASRRGTEETQYF. Full variable domain (missing parts from reference TRBV5-1 and TRBJ2-5): KAGVTQTPRYLIKTRGQQVTLSCSPISGHRSVSWYQQTPGQGLQFLFEYFSETQRNKGNFPGRFSGRQFSNSRSEMNVSTLELGDSALYLCASRRGTEETQYFGPGTRLLVL.

V and J are TRBV28 and TRBJ1-1; 9 positions agree with TRBD1. Per the germline V gene, CDR1 is MDHEN and CDR2 is SYDVKM. Germline trimming cut 6 bases from V and 4 bases from J; bases unmatched to any gene: 6. This CDR3 region has 14 residues. CDR3 coding DNA: TGTGCCAGCAGCTCCGGGACAGGGTTCACTGAAGCTTTCTTT. Its translation is CASSSGTGFTEAFF. The entire variable domain, with the rest obtained from reference TRBV28 and TRBJ1-1, is as follows: DVKVTQSSRYLVKRTGEKVFLECVQDMDHENMFWYRQDPGLGLRLIYFSYDVKMKEKGDIPEGYSVSREKKERFSLILESASTNQTSMYLCASSSGTGFTEAFFGQGTRLTVV.

V gene TRBV6-1 combines with J gene TRBJ2-7, with D perhaps matching TRBD2 (6 bases). Deletions cut 4 bases from V and 0 bases from J, with 16 bases between. CDR1 and CDR2 from the germline V gene are MNHNS and SASEGT. The CDR3 is made up of 16 amino acids. The CDR3 loop reads CASSVGLGGGSYEQYV. CDR3 nucleotides: TGTGCCAGCAGTGTGGGGCTGGGAGGCGGCTCCTACGAGCAGTACGTC.

The CDR3 here is CATSILQGIPGSPLHF. Written as DNA, the CDR3 is TGTGCCACCAGCATATTACAGGGGATACCTGGGTCACCCCTCCACTTT. The chain uses TRBV15 and TRBJ1-6; 7 bases agree with TRBD1. The germline V gene has CDR1 LNHNV and CDR2 YYDKDF (reference sequence). The CDR3 has 16 amino acids. With V trimmed by 4 bases and J by 10 bases, 13 bases remained unmatched.

V is TRBV7-9 and J is TRBJ1-1; TRBD1 might be the D (6 bases). This CDR3 spans 13 amino acids. CDR1 is SEHNR, CDR2 FQNEAQ, per germline (reference sequence). Trimming shortened V by 5 bases and J by 1 base, and 8 bases separated the two germline ends. Here the CDR3 DNA reads TGTGCCAGCAGCCAAGGGGGGAACACTGAAGCTTTCTTT. Protein sequence: CASSQGGNTEAFF. The full variable domain, in which reference TRBV7-9 and TRBJ1-1 provide the parts outside the CDR3, is DTGVSQNPRHKITKRGQNVTFRCDPISEHNRLYWYRQTLGQGPEFLTYFQNEAQLEKSRLLSDRFSAERPKGSFSTLEIQRTEQGDSAMYLCASSQGGNTEAFFGQGTRLTVV.

This clone was seen only a few times. CDR3 in DNA: TGTGCCACCAGCAGGGCCCTAGGCACCCAGTACTTC. It translates to CATSRALGTQYF. The V gene is TRBV15, the J gene TRBJ2-5; D not certain. Trimming left V 3 bases short and J 8 bases short, with 10 bases between. From germline, CDR1 is LNHNV and CDR2 YYDKDF (reference sequence). There are 12 residues in the CDR3.

The chain employs TRBV29-1 and TRBJ2-3, with 7 positions matching TRBD2. This CDR3 is 15 amino acids long. Germline V gene sequence: CDR1 SQVTM, CDR2 ANQGSEA. The trim removed 0 bases at V and 4 bases at J, leaving 7 bases unmatched. In DNA form, the CDR3 reads TGCAGCGTTGAAGATGCGGGAGTGGGTCCAGATACGCAGTATTTT. This codes for CSVEDAGVGPDTQYF.

This clone was found a few times. The CDR3 nucleotides are TGTGCCAGCACTGGAGAACCCCATACGCAGTATTTT. Its protein product is CASTGEPHTQYF. This chain joins TRBV6-5 and TRBJ2-3; no clear D. Trimming removed 7 bases at V and 7 bases at J, with 12 bases between. Germline assignment: CDR1 MNHEY and CDR2 SVGAGI. This CDR3 has 12 residues.

The chain is built from TRBV19 and TRBJ2-3, with 8 bases fitting TRBD2. Germline assignment: CDR1 LNHDA and CDR2 SQIVND (reference sequence). Trimming removed 3 bases from V and 6 bases from J; junction bases left unmatched: 11. CDR3 size: 16 residues. This chain's CDR3 is CASSIGRGGSTDTQYF. The DNA for the CDR3 is TGTGCCAGTAGTATCGGGAGGGGCGGATCCACTGATACGCAGTATTTT.

This rearrangement joins TRBV25-1 to TRBJ1-1, with 8 bases aligning to TRBD1. Germline V gene lookup returns CDR1 MGHDK and CDR2 SYGVNS. V was pared by 6 bases and J by 5 bases, with 5 bases of the junction left unmatched. This CDR3 has 13 residues. The CDR3 reads CASSRQGLTEAFF. CDR3 sequence (DNA): TGTGCCAGCAGCCGACAGGGGCTTACTGAAGCTTTCTTT.

This sequence joins TRBV27 and TRBJ1-1; the D gene is possibly TRBD1 (5 bases). Germline V lookup: CDR1 MNHEY, CDR2 SMNVEV (reference sequence). This CDR3 contains 13 residues. The V end was cut by 1 base, the J end by 8 bases, with 11 bases between. The CDR3 DNA sequence: TGTGCCAGCAGTTTATGGGGCAGCCCCGAAGCTTTCTTT. Amino acids: CASSLWGSPEAFF.

The chain employs TRBV28 and TRBJ1-1, with 7 nucleotides matching TRBD1. V was pared by 6 bases and J by 0 bases, with 16 bases of the junction left unmatched. Germline V CDR1 and CDR2: MDHEN, SYDVKM. This CDR3 has 18 residues. Here the CDR3 reads CASSPNTLRQGMNTEAFF. The CDR3, as DNA: TGTGCCAGCAGCCCCAACACCCTCCGACAGGGTATGAACACTGAAGCTTTCTTT.

The gene calls are TRBV4-3 and TRBJ2-1, with D perhaps TRBD2 (5 bases). The CDR3 loop spans 14 amino acids. V gave up 2 bases and J gave up 8 bases, with 13 bases separating them. CDR1 and CDR2 (germline): LGHNA, YSLEER. The CDR3 nucleotides read TGCGCCAGCAGCCAATCTAGCATGGACGATGAGCAGTTCTTC. Translation: CASSQSSMDDEQFF.

This clone was seen once. The chain employs TRBV2 and TRBJ1-5; D possibly corresponds to TRBD1 (6 bases). The CDR3 length is 13 residues. Trimming pared 7 bases from V and 3 bases from J, leaving 10 bases between. Germline V CDR1 and CDR2: SNHLY, FYNNEI. CDR3 loop: CASKGELNQPQHF. DNA for the CDR3: TGTGCCAGCAAGGGGGAGCTCAATCAGCCCCAGCATTTT.

The V and J genes are TRBV6-5 and TRBJ1-5; TRBD1 agrees at 10 bases. This CDR3 comprises 15 residues. CDR1 is MNHEY, CDR2 SVGAGI, per germline. V lost 10 bases to trimming and J lost 3 bases; unmatched junction nucleotides: 9. CDR3: CATTTGTGVNQPQHF. The CDR3 coding sequence is TGTGCCACCACCACCGGGACAGGGGTCAATCAGCCCCAGCATTTT.

The genes are TRBV2 and TRBJ1-6; D unresolved. Germline-derived CDR1 and CDR2 are SNHLY and FYNNEI. The CDR3 has 14 residues. Trimming removed 4 bases at V and 5 bases at J, with 9 bases between. The CDR3: CASSVGSDNSPLHF. The DNA for the CDR3 is TGTGCCAGCAGTGTCGGGAGTGATAATTCACCCCTCCACTTT.

The chain combines TRBV6-5 with TRBJ2-1, with D possibly being TRBD2 (5 bases). Per germline, CDR1 MNHEY and CDR2 SVGAGI. The CDR3 contains 14 residues. The V gene lost 7 bases and the J gene lost 4 bases, with 14 bases spanning the gap. Written as DNA, the CDR3 is TGTGCCAGCACGGATAGCGTGACTTACAATGAGCAGTTCTTC. Translation: CASTDSVTYNEQFF.

J is TRBJ2-5 and V is TRBV28; TRBD2 agrees at 11 bases. V shed 6 bases and J 5 bases; nucleotides not matched to a gene: 17. The V gene's germline CDR1 is MDHEN and CDR2 SYDVKM. The CDR3 loop spans 18 amino acids. As DNA, the CDR3 is TGTGCCAGCAGCCCCTCCCGGGCTAGCGGGGGGCTGGGGGAGACCCAGTACTTC. Translation gives CASSPSRASGGLGETQYF.